These 17 T cell receptor beta chains came from one sample sequenced in a study of cytomegalovirus exposure and HLA in healthy donors. Here immunoSEQ multiplex PCR was the method, and the copy in TCRdb shows in-frame clones only, minus some. Here the sample spans about 170,000 clones, around 96% being singletons. Sequenced: PBMCs. These receptors were taken from a woman aged 18 to 35 in good health and CMV-seronegative.

The rearrangement uses TRBV20-1 and TRBJ2-5; D is uncertain. Germline V gene data show CDR1 as DFQATT and CDR2 as SNEGSKA (reference sequence). The germline V and J ends were trimmed by 7 bases and 5 bases, with 11 bases remaining between them. CDR3 size: 11 residues. CDR3 residues: CSGSSMETQYF. DNA of the CDR3: TGCAGTGGTTCCAGTATGGAGACCCAGTACTTC.

V usage is TRBV4-1 and J usage is TRBJ2-7; D is unresolved. CDR3 length: 14 amino acids. The germline CDR1 and CDR2 sequences are MGHRA and YSYEKL. V gave up 0 bases and J gave up 3 bases, with 9 bases separating them. The DNA of the CDR3 is TGCGCCAGCAGCCAAGAATTGGGCTTCTACGAGCAGTACTTC. As protein: CASSQELGFYEQYF.

The rearrangement uses TRBV7-9 and TRBJ2-5; 7 bases fit TRBD1. V gave up 5 bases and J gave up 2 bases; unmatched junction bases: 5. Germline V lookup: CDR1 SEHNR, CDR2 FQNEAQ (reference sequence). CDR3 size: 14 residues. DNA of the CDR3: TGTGCCAGCAGCACACTACAGGGGCAAGAGACCCAGTACTTC. Amino acid sequence: CASSTLQGQETQYF.

This sequence joins TRBV27 and TRBJ2-3; 7 bases fit TRBD2. Germline V gene data show CDR1 as MNHEY and CDR2 as SMNVEV (reference sequence). The CDR3 length is 16 residues. V lost 1 base to trimming and J lost 9 bases; unmatched junction nucleotides: 13. CDR3 sequence reads: CASSLFGDYPSDTQYF. In DNA form, the CDR3 reads TGTGCCAGCAGTTTATTCGGGGACTACCCGAGCGACACGCAGTATTTT.

V usage is TRBV2 and J usage is TRBJ1-2, with D uncertain. The CDR3 covers 12 residues. CDR1 and CDR2 (germline): SNHLY, FYNNEI. Trimming took 3 bases from V and 5 from J, leaving 7 bases between them. As DNA, the CDR3 is TGTGCCAGCAGTGATAATCCTTATGGCTACACCTTC. It codes for CASSDNPYGYTF.

The chain links TRBV6-5 to TRBJ1-5, with 9 nucleotides matching TRBD1. V shed 8 bases, J shed 3 bases, and the junction held 5 bases outside the gene matches. Per germline, CDR1 MNHEY and CDR2 SVGAGI. This CDR3 is 14 amino acids long. The CDR3 loop reads CASRGTGNNQPQHF. CDR3 DNA: TGTGCCAGCCGTGGGACAGGGAACAATCAGCCCCAGCATTTT.

The chain uses TRBV5-1 and TRBJ1-5; the D gene is possibly TRBD1 (5 bases). The CDR3 extends over 15 amino acids. Trimming cost V 4 bases and J 4 bases, with 15 bases left between them. Germline CDR1 SGHRS, CDR2 YFSETQ. This CDR3 is CASSPEGSGNQPQHF. The DNA for the CDR3 is TGCGCCAGCAGCCCCGAGGGGAGCGGGAATCAGCCCCAGCATTTT.

CDR3 sequence reads: CASSPQAGGPKDTQYF. The CDR3 DNA sequence: TGTGCCAGCTCACCACAAGCGGGGGGGCCGAAAGATACGCAGTATTTT. This sequence joins TRBV18 and TRBJ2-3; TRBD2 matches at 10 bases. The CDR3 loop spans 16 amino acids. V lost 1 base to trimming and J lost 5 bases; unmatched junction nucleotides: 6. CDR1 and CDR2 (germline): KGHSH, LQKENI. The full variable domain, its missing parts supplied by reference TRBV18 and TRBJ2-3, is NAGVMQNPRHLVRRRGQEARLRCSPMKGHSHVYWYRQLPEEGLKFMVYLQKENIIDESGMPKERFSAEFPKEGPSILRIQQVVRGDSAAYFCASSPQAGGPKDTQYFGPGTRLTVL.

The chain carries TRBV5-4 and TRBJ2-1, with 9 bases matching TRBD2. The CDR3 is 17 residues long. Germline V gene data show CDR1 as SGHNT and CDR2 as YYREEE (reference sequence). Germline trimming cut 1 base from V and 7 bases from J; bases unmatched to any gene: 12. CDR3 DNA: TGTGCCAGCAGCTTGTCGGCTAGCGGGGCCCAAGGGAATGAGCAGTTCTTC. Translated, it gives CASSLSASGAQGNEQFF.

CDR3 amino acids: CASSQRTGPHGYTF. Here the CDR3 DNA reads TGTGCCAGCAGCCAACGGACAGGACCCCATGGCTACACCTTC. The V and J genes are TRBV14 and TRBJ1-2; 7 positions match TRBD1. Germline V gene data show CDR1 as SGHDN and CDR2 as FVKESK. J gave up 6 bases and V 2 bases, and 6 bases lay outside the gene matches. The CDR3 spans 14 residues.

The chain employs TRBV30 and TRBJ1-4; D may be TRBD1 (6 bases). CDR1 and CDR2 (germline): GTSNPN, SVGIG (reference sequence). The CDR3 runs to 15 residues. V lost 5 bases and J 5 bases, leaving 18 bases between the germline ends. CDR3 protein: CAWSSSGALNEKLFF. The CDR3 DNA follows: TGTGCCTGGTCTAGCTCAGGGGCCTTAAATGAAAAACTGTTTTTT.

CDR3 sequence reads: CASSITGPYQPQHF. DNA for the CDR3: TGTGCCAGTAGTATTACAGGCCCCTATCAGCCCCAGCATTTT. The chain combines TRBV19 with TRBJ1-5; weak D call: TRBD1 (5 bases). The CDR3 has 14 amino acids. Germline CDR1 and CDR2: LNHDA and SQIVND (reference sequence). Trimming took 3 bases from V and 5 from J, leaving 11 bases between them.

The chain couples TRBV6-1 to TRBJ1-6; 7 nucleotides line up with TRBD1. The length of the CDR3 is 14 residues. The V gene's germline CDR1 is MNHNS and CDR2 SASEGT. The trim removed 5 bases at V and 10 bases at J, leaving 8 bases unmatched. The CDR3 loop reads CASSPGQIPSPLHF. For the CDR3, the DNA is TGTGCCAGCAGTCCGGGACAGATACCGTCACCCCTCCACTTT.

The rearrangement uses TRBV2 and TRBJ2-3; D gene ambiguous. Germline-derived CDR1 and CDR2 are SNHLY and FYNNEI. V gave up 4 bases and J gave up 0 bases, with 14 bases separating them. The CDR3 is made up of 16 amino acids. CDR3 bases: TGTGCCAGCAGTGGTTACCAGGCATTAAGCACAGATACGCAGTATTTT. This encodes CASSGYQALSTDTQYF.

V gene TRBV19 combines with J gene TRBJ2-1; maybe TRBD2 (5 bases). V gave up 5 bases and J gave up 7 bases, with 24 bases separating them. CDR1 and CDR2 from the germline V gene are LNHDA and SQIVND (reference sequence). This CDR3 has 17 amino acids. CDR3 in DNA: TGTGCCAGTAGTTTCCTCCTTCGGGATGAAGTGGGGAATGAGCAGTTCTTC. Translation: CASSFLLRDEVGNEQFF.

CDR3 sequence reads: CASSLRGQGGSYEQYF. In nucleotides, the CDR3 is TGCGCCAGCAGCTTGAGGGGACAGGGGGGATCCTACGAGCAGTACTTC. This chain joins TRBV5-1 and TRBJ2-7; 11 bases fit TRBD1. The J segment lost 1 base and the V segment lost 1 base, leaving 4 bases of the junction unmatched. This CDR3 comprises 16 residues. The germline gives CDR1 SGHRS, CDR2 YFSETQ. The full variable domain, rest sourced from reference TRBV5-1 and TRBJ2-7, is KAGVTQTPRYLIKTRGQQVTLSCSPISGHRSVSWYQQTPGQGLQFLFEYFSETQRNKGNFPGRFSGRQFSNSRSEMNVSTLELGDSALYLCASSLRGQGGSYEQYFGPGTRLTVT.

The chain uses TRBV30 and TRBJ2-2; 8 bases align to TRBD2. The ends lost 5 bases at V and 6 bases at J; junction bases unmatched: 5. Germline assignment: CDR1 GTSNPN and CDR2 SVGIG (reference sequence). The CDR3 covers 13 residues. The CDR3 protein is CAWPQRGPGELFF. The CDR3 DNA follows: TGTGCCTGGCCCCAGCGGGGGCCCGGGGAGCTGTTTTTT. The full variable domain, rest sourced from reference TRBV30 and TRBJ2-2, is SQTIHQWPATLVQPVGSPLSLECTVEGTSNPNLYWYRQAAGRGLQLLFYSVGIGQISSEVPQNLSASRPQDRQFILSSKKLLLSDSGFYLCAWPQRGPGELFFGEGSRLTVL.